This is a list of T cell receptor beta chains from one sample in a study of cytomegalovirus exposure and HLA in healthy donors. The method was immunoSEQ multiplex PCR; TCRdb's version includes in-frame clones alone and lacks a portion of them. Here the sample spans around 400,000 clones, about nine tenths being singletons. The sequenced sample consisted of PBMCs. All receptors derive from a woman aged 18-29 years in good health and CMV-seronegative. Each CDR3 is given with its conserved first and last residue. Each record gives: clone size, V gene, J gene, D gene, CDR3 protein, CDR3 DNA. The D gene is left open where the match is weak. Size is omitted from some rows. Given values are once, few, many or a class for expanded clones.

clone size: NA; V gene: TRBV27; J gene: TRBJ1-5; D gene: NA; CDR3 protein: CASSLFSGLSNQPQHF; CDR3 DNA: TGTGCCAGCAGTTTATTTTCAGGGTTGAGCAATCAGCCCCAGCATTTT
clone size: NA; V gene: TRBV11-1; J gene: TRBJ2-5; D gene: NA; CDR3 protein: CASSLGGGETQYF; CDR3 DNA: TGTGCCAGCAGCTTAGGTGGGGGGGAGACCCAGTACTTC
clone size: NA; V gene: TRBV4-1; J gene: TRBJ1-1; D gene: TRBD1; CDR3 protein: CASSHMTGPGRNTEAFF; CDR3 DNA: TGCGCCAGCAGCCATATGACAGGGCCGGGGAGGAACACTGAAGCTTTCTTT
clone size: NA; V gene: TRBV5-6; J gene: TRBJ2-5; D gene: NA; CDR3 protein: CASSLGPGSQETQYF; CDR3 DNA: TGTGCCAGCAGCTTGGGCCCGGGAAGCCAAGAGACCCAGTACTTC
clone size: NA; V gene: TRBV18; J gene: TRBJ2-3; D gene: NA; CDR3 protein: CASARGDTQYF; CDR3 DNA: TGTGCCAGCGCCCGCGGAGATACGCAGTATTTT
clone size: NA; V gene: TRBV7-8; J gene: TRBJ2-1; D gene: NA; CDR3 protein: CASSVGLEQFF; CDR3 DNA: TGTGCCAGCAGCGTTGGACTAGAGCAGTTCTTC
clone size: NA; V gene: TRBV16; J gene: TRBJ1-5; D gene: NA; CDR3 protein: CASSQSRQPQHF; CDR3 DNA: TGTGCCAGCAGCCAATCGAGACAGCCCCAGCATTTT
clone size: NA; V gene: TRBV2; J gene: TRBJ2-7; D gene: NA; CDR3 protein: CASKSRGPTYEQYF; CDR3 DNA: TGTGCCAGCAAGTCTCGCGGGCCTACCTACGAGCAGTACTTC
clone size: NA; V gene: TRBV7-9; J gene: TRBJ2-1; D gene: NA; CDR3 protein: CASSAGVPSYNEQFF; CDR3 DNA: TGTGCCAGCAGCGCCGGGGTGCCCTCCTACAATGAGCAGTTCTTC
clone size: NA; V gene: TRBV28; J gene: TRBJ1-5; D gene: TRBD1; CDR3 protein: CASSHGTGGNQPQHF; CDR3 DNA: TGTGCCAGCAGTCACGGGACAGGGGGCAATCAGCCCCAGCATTTT
clone size: NA; V gene: TRBV27; J gene: TRBJ2-7; D gene: NA; CDR3 protein: CASSGGYEQYF; CDR3 DNA: TGTGCCAGCAGTGGGGGGTACGAGCAGTACTTC
clone size: NA; V gene: TRBV28; J gene: TRBJ1-1; D gene: NA; CDR3 protein: CASSLRPGRDTEAFF; CDR3 DNA: TGTGCCAGCAGTTTAAGGCCAGGGAGGGACACTGAAGCTTTCTTT
clone size: once; V gene: TRBV19; J gene: TRBJ2-2; D gene: TRBD1; CDR3 protein: CASSVFGTGDTGELFF; CDR3 DNA: TGTGCCAGTAGTGTATTCGGGACAGGGGACACCGGGGAGCTGTTTTTT
clone size: NA; V gene: TRBV19; J gene: TRBJ1-4; D gene: NA; CDR3 protein: CASSIERFTTNEKLFF; CDR3 DNA: TGTGCCAGTAGTATCGAGAGGTTCACAACTAATGAAAAACTGTTTTTT
clone size: NA; V gene: TRBV6-1; J gene: TRBJ1-4; D gene: TRBD1; CDR3 protein: CASSERVGQKNEKLFF; CDR3 DNA: TGTGCCAGCAGTGAAAGAGTGGGACAGAAGAATGAAAAACTGTTTTTT
clone size: few; V gene: TRBV2; J gene: TRBJ1-2; D gene: NA; CDR3 protein: CASSERGTSLRGYTF; CDR3 DNA: TGTGCCAGCAGTGAAAGGGGGACGTCCCTGCGAGGGTACACCTTC
clone size: many; V gene: TRBV30; J gene: TRBJ1-4; D gene: NA; CDR3 protein: CAWSRGGPEKLFF; CDR3 DNA: TGTGCCTGGAGTAGGGGGGGCCCCGAAAAACTGTTTTTT
clone size: NA; V gene: TRBV6-1; J gene: TRBJ2-3; D gene: NA; CDR3 protein: CASRYGRGTDTQYF; CDR3 DNA: TGTGCCAGCAGGTATGGCAGAGGGACAGATACGCAGTATTTT
clone size: NA; V gene: TRBV9; J gene: TRBJ2-1; D gene: TRBD2; CDR3 protein: CASSANPGTGGTRGYNEQFF; CDR3 DNA: TGTGCCAGCAGCGCCAATCCTGGAACGGGGGGTACACGTGGCTACAATGAGCAGTTCTTC
clone size: NA; V gene: TRBV15; J gene: TRBJ1-1; D gene: TRBD1; CDR3 protein: CATSNNPGQGEAFF; CDR3 DNA: TGTGCCACCAGCAATAATCCGGGACAGGGTGAAGCTTTCTTT
clone size: few; V gene: TRBV11-2; J gene: TRBJ1-5; D gene: TRBD1; CDR3 protein: CASSLGGTGREPQHF; CDR3 DNA: TGTGCCAGCAGCTTAGGGGGGACAGGGAGGGAGCCCCAGCATTTT
clone size: once; V gene: TRBV18; J gene: TRBJ2-7; D gene: TRBD2; CDR3 protein: CASSPRGREGAYEQYF; CDR3 DNA: TGTGCCAGCTCACCACGAGGGCGGGAGGGCGCCTACGAGCAGTACTTC
clone size: NA; V gene: TRBV19; J gene: TRBJ1-3; D gene: NA; CDR3 protein: CASTWSSGNTIYF; CDR3 DNA: TGTGCCAGTACCTGGAGCTCTGGAAACACCATATATTTT
clone size: once; V gene: TRBV27; J gene: TRBJ1-1; D gene: NA; CDR3 protein: CASSRVGISEGNTEAFF; CDR3 DNA: TGTGCCAGCAGTCGTGTCGGGATTTCGGAAGGGAACACTGAAGCTTTCTTT
clone size: NA; V gene: TRBV7-2; J gene: TRBJ1-5; D gene: TRBD1; CDR3 protein: CASSLGQGGPQHF; CDR3 DNA: TGTGCCAGCAGCTTAGGACAGGGGGGGCCCCAGCATTTT
clone size: few; V gene: TRBV15; J gene: TRBJ2-7; D gene: TRBD1; CDR3 protein: CATSWTGSPYEQYF; CDR3 DNA: TGTGCCACCAGCTGGACAGGGTCTCCCTACGAGCAGTACTTC
clone size: few; V gene: TRBV7-9; J gene: TRBJ2-7; D gene: TRBD1; CDR3 protein: CASSLRTGRTYEQYF; CDR3 DNA: TGTGCCAGCAGCTTGAGGACAGGGAGAACCTACGAGCAGTACTTC
clone size: NA; V gene: TRBV6-1; J gene: TRBJ2-3; D gene: TRBD2; CDR3 protein: CASSGTSGRAGDTQYF; CDR3 DNA: TGTGCCAGCAGTGGAACTAGCGGGAGGGCCGGGGATACGCAGTATTTT
clone size: NA; V gene: TRBV7-2; J gene: TRBJ2-7; D gene: TRBD2; CDR3 protein: CASSLGGGTYEQYF; CDR3 DNA: TGTGCCAGCAGCTTGGGCGGGGGAACCTACGAGCAGTACTTC
clone size: NA; V gene: TRBV30; J gene: TRBJ1-5; D gene: NA; CDR3 protein: CAWSPRVGQPQHF; CDR3 DNA: TGTGCCTGGAGCCCGAGGGTGGGACAGCCCCAGCATTTT
clone size: once; V gene: TRBV5-4; J gene: TRBJ1-1; D gene: NA; CDR3 protein: CASSLDIGGNTEAFF; CDR3 DNA: TGTGCCAGCAGCTTGGATATCGGGGGGAACACTGAAGCTTTCTTT
clone size: NA; V gene: TRBV15; J gene: TRBJ2-1; D gene: NA; CDR3 protein: CATSSSWGGHNEQFF; CDR3 DNA: TGTGCCACCAGCAGCTCCTGGGGGGGCCACAATGAGCAGTTCTTC
clone size: NA; V gene: TRBV4-2; J gene: TRBJ1-4; D gene: TRBD1; CDR3 protein: CASSQGGTGDEKLFF; CDR3 DNA: TGTGCCAGCAGCCAGGGGGGGACAGGGGATGAAAAACTGTTTTTT
clone size: many; V gene: TRBV6-1; J gene: TRBJ2-7; D gene: TRBD1; CDR3 protein: CASSVPEDRGHEQYF; CDR3 DNA: TGTGCCAGCAGTGTACCCGAAGACAGGGGACACGAGCAGTACTTC
clone size: NA; V gene: TRBV6-1; J gene: TRBJ2-3; D gene: NA; CDR3 protein: CASSEDPLVGDTQYF; CDR3 DNA: TGTGCCAGCAGTGAGGACCCACTAGTTGGAGATACGCAGTATTTT
clone size: NA; V gene: TRBV5-5; J gene: TRBJ2-2; D gene: TRBD1; CDR3 protein: CASSSGTGTGELFF; CDR3 DNA: TGTGCCAGCAGCTCCGGGACAGGGACCGGGGAGCTGTTTTTT
clone size: NA; V gene: TRBV11-2; J gene: TRBJ2-7; D gene: NA; CDR3 protein: CASSLGGRVYEQYF; CDR3 DNA: TGTGCCAGCAGCCTGGGCGGCAGGGTCTACGAGCAGTACTTC
clone size: NA; V gene: TRBV4-1; J gene: TRBJ2-7; D gene: NA; CDR3 protein: CASSPTGDGPYEQYF; CDR3 DNA: TGCGCCAGCAGCCCCACCGGGGATGGGCCCTACGAGCAGTACTTC
clone size: NA; V gene: TRBV2; J gene: TRBJ1-4; D gene: NA; CDR3 protein: CASSRDGLGTNEKLFF; CDR3 DNA: TGTGCCAGCAGCAGGGATGGGTTAGGAACTAATGAAAAACTGTTTTTT
clone size: NA; V gene: TRBV15; J gene: TRBJ1-4; D gene: TRBD1; CDR3 protein: CATSRDRVNEKLFF; CDR3 DNA: TGTGCCACCAGCAGGGACAGGGTTAATGAAAAACTGTTTTTT
clone size: NA; V gene: TRBV7-9; J gene: TRBJ2-2; D gene: TRBD2; CDR3 protein: CASSSLPGGGLAGELFF; CDR3 DNA: TGTGCCAGCAGCTCCCTCCCAGGCGGGGGGCTAGCCGGGGAGCTGTTTTTT
clone size: NA; V gene: TRBV29-1; J gene: TRBJ2-5; D gene: TRBD2; CDR3 protein: CSASGTSNQETQYF; CDR3 DNA: TGCAGCGCCTCCGGGACTAGCAACCAAGAGACCCAGTACTTC
clone size: NA; V gene: TRBV2; J gene: TRBJ2-1; D gene: TRBD2; CDR3 protein: CASTASGSEQFF; CDR3 DNA: TGTGCCAGCACGGCTAGCGGTAGTGAGCAGTTCTTC
clone size: NA; V gene: TRBV29-1; J gene: TRBJ2-2; D gene: TRBD2; CDR3 protein: CSVPASGGTGELFF; CDR3 DNA: TGCAGCGTCCCCGCTAGCGGGGGTACCGGGGAGCTGTTTTTT